This T cell receptor beta chain comes out of a study of T cells in Graves' hyperthyroidism and ophthalmopathy. Looking at the study overall: Before treatment of any kind, peripheral blood was taken at initial diagnosis.

Ten or more counts support this clonotype. The target antigen is unknown. The CDR3 has 15 residues. Germline CDR1 SNHLY, CDR2 FYNNEI. V was trimmed by 6 bases and J by 5 bases, leaving 17 bases between them. Diagnoses were established using clinical symptoms, serum thyroxine and TRAb, thyroid ultrasound and orbital computed tomography. Amplified regions were TCR beta CDR3 sequences from RNA transcripts. First-round RT-PCR targeting the TCR CDR3 was performed with the HTBI primer set. TCRdb reprocessed the multiplex PCR reads via MiXCR and lists one record per CDR3 protein. The sample shows 600,000 to 700,000 distinct CDR3 sequences, under 15% of them seen only once. The study, taken as a whole, reports: Most expanded thyroid clonotypes above 0.001 recurred in blood.

V usage is TRBV2 and J usage is TRBJ1-5, with D possibly matching TRBD1 (6 bases). The material sequenced was blood. This TCR was recovered from a middle-aged woman with Graves' ophthalmopathy. CDR3 nucleotides: TGTGCCAGCAGCGACTTGGGGGGCGGGCATCAGCCCCAGCATTTT. Translated, it gives CASSDLGGGHQPQHF.